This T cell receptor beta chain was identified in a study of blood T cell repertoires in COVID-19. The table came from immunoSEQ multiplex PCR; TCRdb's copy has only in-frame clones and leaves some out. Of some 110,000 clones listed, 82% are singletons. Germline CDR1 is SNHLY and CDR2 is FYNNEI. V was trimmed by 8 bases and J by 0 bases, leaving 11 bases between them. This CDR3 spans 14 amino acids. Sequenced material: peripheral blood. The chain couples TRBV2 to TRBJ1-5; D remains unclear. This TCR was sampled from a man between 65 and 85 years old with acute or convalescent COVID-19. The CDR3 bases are TGTGCCAGCGGGCTAATGGATAGCAATCAGCCCCAGCATTTT. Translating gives CASGLMDSNQPQHF.